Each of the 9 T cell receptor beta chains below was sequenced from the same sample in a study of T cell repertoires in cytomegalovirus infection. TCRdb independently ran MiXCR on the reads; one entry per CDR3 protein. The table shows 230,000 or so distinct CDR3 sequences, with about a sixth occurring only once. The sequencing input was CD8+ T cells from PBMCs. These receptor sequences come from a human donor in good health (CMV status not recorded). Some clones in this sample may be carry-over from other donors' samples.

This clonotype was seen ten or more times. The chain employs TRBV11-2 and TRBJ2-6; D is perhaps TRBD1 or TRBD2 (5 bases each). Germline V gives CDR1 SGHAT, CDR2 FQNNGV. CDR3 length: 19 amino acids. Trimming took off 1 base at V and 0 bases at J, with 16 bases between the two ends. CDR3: CASSLAYRAGTSGANVLTF. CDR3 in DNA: TGTGCCAGCAGCTTAGCCTACCGGGCAGGGACCTCTGGGGCCAACGTCCTGACTTTC.

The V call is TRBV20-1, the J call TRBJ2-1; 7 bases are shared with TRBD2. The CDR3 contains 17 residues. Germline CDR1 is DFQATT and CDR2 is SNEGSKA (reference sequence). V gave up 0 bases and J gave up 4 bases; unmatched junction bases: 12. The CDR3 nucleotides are TGCAGTGCTAGAGATCGTGTCGGGACTAAATTTTACAATGAGCAGTTCTTC. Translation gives CSARDRVGTKFYNEQFF.

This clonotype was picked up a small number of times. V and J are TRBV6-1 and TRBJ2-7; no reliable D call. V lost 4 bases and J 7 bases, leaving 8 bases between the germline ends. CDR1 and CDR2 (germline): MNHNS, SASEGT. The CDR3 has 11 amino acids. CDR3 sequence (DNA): TGTGCCAGCAGTGGACCGACAGAGCAGTACTTC. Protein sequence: CASSGPTEQYF.

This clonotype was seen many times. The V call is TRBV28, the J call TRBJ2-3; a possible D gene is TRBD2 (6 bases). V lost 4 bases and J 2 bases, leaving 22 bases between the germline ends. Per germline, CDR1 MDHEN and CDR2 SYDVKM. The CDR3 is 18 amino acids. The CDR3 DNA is TGTGCCAGCAGTTACGGCGGGGCAACTCTAAACCCCACAGATACGCAGTATTTT. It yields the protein CASSYGGATLNPTDTQYF.

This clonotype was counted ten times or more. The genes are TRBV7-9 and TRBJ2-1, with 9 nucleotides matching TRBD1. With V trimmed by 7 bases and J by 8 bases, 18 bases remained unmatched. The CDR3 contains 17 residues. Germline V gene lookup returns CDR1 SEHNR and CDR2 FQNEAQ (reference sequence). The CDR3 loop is CASTTSGTGGLEDEQFF. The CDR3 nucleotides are TGTGCCAGCACCACTTCGGGAACAGGGGGCTTAGAGGATGAGCAGTTCTTC.

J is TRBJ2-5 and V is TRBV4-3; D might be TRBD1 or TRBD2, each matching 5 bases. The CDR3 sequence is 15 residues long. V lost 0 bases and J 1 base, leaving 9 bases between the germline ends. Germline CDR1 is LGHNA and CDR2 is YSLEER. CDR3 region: CASSQDWDLQETQYF. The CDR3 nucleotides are TGCGCCAGCAGCCAAGATTGGGACCTCCAAGAGACCCAGTACTTC.

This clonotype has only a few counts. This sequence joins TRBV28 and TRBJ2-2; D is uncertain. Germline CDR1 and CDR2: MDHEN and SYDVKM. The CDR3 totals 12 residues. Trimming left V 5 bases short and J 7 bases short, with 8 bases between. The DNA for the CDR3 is TGTGCCAGCAGTCCTCATGGCGGGGAGCTGTTTTTT. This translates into CASSPHGGELFF.

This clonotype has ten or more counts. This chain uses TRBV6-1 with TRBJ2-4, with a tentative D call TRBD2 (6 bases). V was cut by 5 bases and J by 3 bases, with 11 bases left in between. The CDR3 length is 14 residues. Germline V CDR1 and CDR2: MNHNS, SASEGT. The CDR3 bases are TGTGCCAGCAGTTACCGGGGACTCAAAAACATTCAGTACTTC. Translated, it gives CASSYRGLKNIQYF.

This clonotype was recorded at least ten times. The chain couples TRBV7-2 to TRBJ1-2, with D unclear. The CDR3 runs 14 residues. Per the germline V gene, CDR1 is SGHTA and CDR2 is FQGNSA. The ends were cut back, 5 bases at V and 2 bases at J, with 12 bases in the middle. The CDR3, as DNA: TGTGCCAGCAGCCCAGCACAGAGAAACTATGGCTACACCTTC. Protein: CASSPAQRNYGYTF.